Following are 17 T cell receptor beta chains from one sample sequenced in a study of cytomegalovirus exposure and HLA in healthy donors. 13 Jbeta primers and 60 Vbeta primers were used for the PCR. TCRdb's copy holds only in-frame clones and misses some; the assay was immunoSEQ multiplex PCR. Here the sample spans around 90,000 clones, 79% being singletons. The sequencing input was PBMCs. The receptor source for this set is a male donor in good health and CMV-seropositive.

CDR3 in amino acids: CAWSPPVSGGLQTQYF. CDR3 coding DNA: TGTGCCTGGAGTCCCCCCGTTAGCGGGGGATTACAGACCCAGTACTTC. The gene calls are TRBV30 and TRBJ2-5; 9 nucleotides agree with TRBD2. With V trimmed by 2 bases and J by 6 bases, 13 bases remained unmatched. Germline CDR1 reads GTSNPN; CDR2 reads SVGIG (reference sequence). The CDR3 is 16 residues long.

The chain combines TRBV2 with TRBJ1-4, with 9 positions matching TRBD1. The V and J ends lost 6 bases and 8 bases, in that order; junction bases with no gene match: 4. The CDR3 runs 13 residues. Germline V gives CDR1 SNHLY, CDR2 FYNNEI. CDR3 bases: TGTGCCAGCAGGGACAGGGGAGTGGAAAAACTGTTTTTT. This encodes CASRDRGVEKLFF.

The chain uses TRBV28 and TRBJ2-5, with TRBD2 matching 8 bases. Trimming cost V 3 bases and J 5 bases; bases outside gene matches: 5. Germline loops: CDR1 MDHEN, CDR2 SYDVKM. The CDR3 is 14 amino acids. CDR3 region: CASSFSGGRETQYF. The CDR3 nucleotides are TGTGCCAGCAGTTTTTCGGGGGGGCGGGAGACCCAGTACTTC.

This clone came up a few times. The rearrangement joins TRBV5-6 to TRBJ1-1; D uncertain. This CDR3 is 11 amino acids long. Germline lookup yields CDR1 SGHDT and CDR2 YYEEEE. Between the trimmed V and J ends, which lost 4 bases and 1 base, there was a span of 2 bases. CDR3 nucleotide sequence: TGTGCCAGCAGCCGGAACACTGAAGCTTTCTTT. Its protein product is CASSRNTEAFF.

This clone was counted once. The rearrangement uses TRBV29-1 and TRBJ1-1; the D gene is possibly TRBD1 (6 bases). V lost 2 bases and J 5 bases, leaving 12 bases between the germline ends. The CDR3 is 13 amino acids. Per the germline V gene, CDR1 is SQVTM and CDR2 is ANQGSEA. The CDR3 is CSVEFGGRTEAFF. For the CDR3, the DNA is TGCAGCGTTGAATTTGGGGGCCGGACTGAAGCTTTCTTT.

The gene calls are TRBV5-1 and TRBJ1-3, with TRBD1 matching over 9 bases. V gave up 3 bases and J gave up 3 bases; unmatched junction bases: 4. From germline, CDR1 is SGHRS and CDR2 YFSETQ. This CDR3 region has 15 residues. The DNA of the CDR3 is TGCGCCAGCAGCTCCTGGACAGGGGTTGGAAACACCATATATTTT. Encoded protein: CASSSWTGVGNTIYF.

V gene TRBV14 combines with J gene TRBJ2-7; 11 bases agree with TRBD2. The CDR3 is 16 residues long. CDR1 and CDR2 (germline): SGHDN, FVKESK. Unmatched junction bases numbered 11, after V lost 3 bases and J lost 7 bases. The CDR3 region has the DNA TGTGCCAGCAGCCAGCTTAGCGGGGGGGCCCCCCGAGAGCAGTACTTC. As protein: CASSQLSGGAPREQYF.

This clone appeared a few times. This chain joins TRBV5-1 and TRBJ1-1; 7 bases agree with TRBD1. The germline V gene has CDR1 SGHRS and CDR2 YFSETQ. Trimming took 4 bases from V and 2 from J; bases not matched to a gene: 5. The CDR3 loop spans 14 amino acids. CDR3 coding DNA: TGCGCCAGCAGCCCGGGGACAGCAAACACTGAAGCTTTCTTT. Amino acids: CASSPGTANTEAFF.

The CDR3 spells CASSSAGTHEQYF. The DNA of the CDR3 is TGTGCCAGCAGTTCGGCCGGGACTCACGAGCAGTACTTC. This sequence joins TRBV6-5 and TRBJ2-7, with D perhaps TRBD2 (6 bases). The germline V gene has CDR1 MNHEY and CDR2 SVGAGI. With 4 bases removed from V and 5 bases from J, the gap between germline ends came to 12 bases. The CDR3 has 13 residues.

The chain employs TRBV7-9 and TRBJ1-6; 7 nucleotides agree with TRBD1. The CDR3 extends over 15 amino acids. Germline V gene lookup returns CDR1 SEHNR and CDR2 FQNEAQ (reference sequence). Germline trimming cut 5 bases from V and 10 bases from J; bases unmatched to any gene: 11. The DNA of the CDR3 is TGTGCCAGCAGCCCAGGGGGGAAGCTGGGGTCACCCCTCCACTTT. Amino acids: CASSPGGKLGSPLHF.

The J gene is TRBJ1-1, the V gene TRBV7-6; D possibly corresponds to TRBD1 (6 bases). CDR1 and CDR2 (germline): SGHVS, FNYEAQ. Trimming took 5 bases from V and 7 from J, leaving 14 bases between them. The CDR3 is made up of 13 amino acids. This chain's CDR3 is CASSPSGGYEAFF. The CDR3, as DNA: TGTGCCAGCAGCCCATCGGGGGGCTATGAAGCTTTCTTT.

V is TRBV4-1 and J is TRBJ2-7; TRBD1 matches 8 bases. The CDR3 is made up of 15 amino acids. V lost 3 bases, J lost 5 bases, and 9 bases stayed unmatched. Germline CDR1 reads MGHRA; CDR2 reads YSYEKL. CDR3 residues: CASSQASTGGNEQYF. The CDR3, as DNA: TGCGCCAGCAGCCAGGCGTCCACAGGGGGGAACGAGCAGTACTTC.

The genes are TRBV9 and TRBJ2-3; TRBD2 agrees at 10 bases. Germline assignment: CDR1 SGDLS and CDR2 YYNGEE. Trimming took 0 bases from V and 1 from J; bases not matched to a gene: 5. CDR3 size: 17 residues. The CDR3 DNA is TGTGCCAGCAGCGTAGGTAGCGGGGGGTCTCGCACAGATACGCAGTATTTT. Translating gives CASSVGSGGSRTDTQYF.

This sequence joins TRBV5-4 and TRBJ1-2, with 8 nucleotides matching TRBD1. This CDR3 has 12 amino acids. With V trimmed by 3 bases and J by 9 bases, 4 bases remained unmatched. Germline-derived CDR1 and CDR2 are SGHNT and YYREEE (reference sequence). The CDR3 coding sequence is TGTGCCAGCAGCTCGACAGGGGAGAGCTACACCTTC. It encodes CASSSTGESYTF. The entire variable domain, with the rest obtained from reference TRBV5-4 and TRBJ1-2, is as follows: ETGVTQSPTHLIKTRGQQVTLRCSSQSGHNTVSWYQQALGQGPQFIFQYYREEENGRGNFPPRFSGLQFPNYSSELNVNALELDDSALYLCASSSTGESYTFGSGTRLTVV.

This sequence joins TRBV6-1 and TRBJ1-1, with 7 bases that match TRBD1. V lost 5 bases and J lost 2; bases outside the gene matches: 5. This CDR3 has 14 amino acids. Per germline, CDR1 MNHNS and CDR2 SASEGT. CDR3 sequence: CASSKGAGNTEAFF. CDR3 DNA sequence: TGTGCCAGCAGTAAGGGGGCCGGAAACACTGAAGCTTTCTTT.

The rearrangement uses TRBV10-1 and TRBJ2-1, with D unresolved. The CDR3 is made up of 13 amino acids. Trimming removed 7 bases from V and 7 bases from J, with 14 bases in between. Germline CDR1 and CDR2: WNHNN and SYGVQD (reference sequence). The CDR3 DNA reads TGCGCCAGCACCCAAGGAGCTCGGAATGAGCAGTTCTTC. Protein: CASTQGARNEQFF.

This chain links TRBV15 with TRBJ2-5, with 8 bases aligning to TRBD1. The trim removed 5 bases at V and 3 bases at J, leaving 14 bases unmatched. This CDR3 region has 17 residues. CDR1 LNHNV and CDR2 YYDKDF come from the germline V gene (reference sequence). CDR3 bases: TGTGCCACCAGCGTGGGGGGCGGTGGGACAGGAAAAGAGACCCAGTACTTC. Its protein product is CATSVGGGGTGKETQYF.